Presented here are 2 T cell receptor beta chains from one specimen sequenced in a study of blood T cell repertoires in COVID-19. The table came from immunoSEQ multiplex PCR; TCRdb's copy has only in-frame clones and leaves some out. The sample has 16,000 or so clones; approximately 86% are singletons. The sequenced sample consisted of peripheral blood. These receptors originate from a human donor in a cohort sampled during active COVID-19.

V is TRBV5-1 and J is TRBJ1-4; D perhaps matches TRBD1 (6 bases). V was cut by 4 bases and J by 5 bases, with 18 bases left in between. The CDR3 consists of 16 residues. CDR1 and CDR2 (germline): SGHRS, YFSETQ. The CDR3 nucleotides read TGCGCCAGCAGCGCTGGCGCAGGGGCGGAGAATGAAAAACTGTTTTTT. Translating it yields CASSAGAGAENEKLFF.

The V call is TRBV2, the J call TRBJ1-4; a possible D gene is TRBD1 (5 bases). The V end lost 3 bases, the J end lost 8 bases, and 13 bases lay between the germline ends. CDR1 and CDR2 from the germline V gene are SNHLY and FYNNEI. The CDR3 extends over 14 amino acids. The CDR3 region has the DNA TGTGCCAGCAGTGAGGAAGGGGTTGGAGAAAAACTGTTTTTT. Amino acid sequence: CASSEEGVGEKLFF.